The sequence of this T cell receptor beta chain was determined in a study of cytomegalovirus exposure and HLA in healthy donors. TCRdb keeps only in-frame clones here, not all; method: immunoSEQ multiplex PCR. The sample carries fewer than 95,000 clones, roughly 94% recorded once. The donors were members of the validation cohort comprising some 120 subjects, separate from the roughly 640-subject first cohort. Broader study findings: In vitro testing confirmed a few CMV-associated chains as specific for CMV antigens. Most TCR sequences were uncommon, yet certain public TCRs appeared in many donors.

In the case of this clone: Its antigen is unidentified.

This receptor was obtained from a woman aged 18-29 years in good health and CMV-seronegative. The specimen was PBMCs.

This chain's CDR3 is CASSLIAGRQPQHF. CDR3 nucleotides: TGTGCCAGCAGCTTGATAGCCGGTCGCCAGCCCCAGCATTTT. The V and J genes are TRBV5-8 and TRBJ1-5; D not resolved. The CDR3 has 14 residues. Trimming shortened V by 1 base and J by 7 bases, and 12 bases separated the two germline ends. Germline CDR1 SGHTS, CDR2 YDEGEE.